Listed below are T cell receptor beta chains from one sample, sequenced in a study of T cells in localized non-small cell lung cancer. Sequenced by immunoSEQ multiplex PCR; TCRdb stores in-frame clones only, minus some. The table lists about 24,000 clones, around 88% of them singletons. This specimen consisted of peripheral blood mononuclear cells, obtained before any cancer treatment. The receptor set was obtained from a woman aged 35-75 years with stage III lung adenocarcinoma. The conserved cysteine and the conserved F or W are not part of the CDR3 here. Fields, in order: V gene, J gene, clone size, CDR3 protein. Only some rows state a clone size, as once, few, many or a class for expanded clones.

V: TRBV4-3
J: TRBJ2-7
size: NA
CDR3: ASSPRPGVSYEQY

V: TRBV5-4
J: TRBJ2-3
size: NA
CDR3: ASSSGGGMADTQY

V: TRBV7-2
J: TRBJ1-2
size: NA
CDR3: ASSLETHRDRGGYT

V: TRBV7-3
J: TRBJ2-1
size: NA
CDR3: ASSPTSGYNEQF

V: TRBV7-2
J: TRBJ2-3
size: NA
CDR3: ASSSSPSGTQY

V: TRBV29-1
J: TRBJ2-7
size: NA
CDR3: SVGNRGAYEQY

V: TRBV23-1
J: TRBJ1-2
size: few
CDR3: ATLPTIGGRYGYT

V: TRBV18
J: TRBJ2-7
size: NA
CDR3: ASSPRAADEQY

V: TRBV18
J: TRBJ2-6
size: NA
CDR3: ASSGDRRSGANVLT

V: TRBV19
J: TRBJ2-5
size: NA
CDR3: ASSKLVAGKETQY

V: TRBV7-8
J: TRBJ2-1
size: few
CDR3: ASSPREAGSVEQF

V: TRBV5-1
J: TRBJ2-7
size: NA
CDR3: ASSLDLTRGTAGGSYEQY

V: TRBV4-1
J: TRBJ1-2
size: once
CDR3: ASSQVGPGWDRPSVSYGYT

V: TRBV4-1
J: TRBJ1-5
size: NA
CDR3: ASSQAGTWGNQPQH

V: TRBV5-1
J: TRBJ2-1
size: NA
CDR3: ASSLGHNEQF

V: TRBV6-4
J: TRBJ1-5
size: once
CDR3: ASSEKDRGHYSNQPQH

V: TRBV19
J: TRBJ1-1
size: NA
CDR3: ASISDNVNTEAF

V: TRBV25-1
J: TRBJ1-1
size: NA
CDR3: ASSAAPGVGGYTEAF

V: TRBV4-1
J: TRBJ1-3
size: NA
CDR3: ASSQVRRGSGNTIY

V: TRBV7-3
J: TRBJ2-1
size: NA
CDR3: ASSPGSYNEQF